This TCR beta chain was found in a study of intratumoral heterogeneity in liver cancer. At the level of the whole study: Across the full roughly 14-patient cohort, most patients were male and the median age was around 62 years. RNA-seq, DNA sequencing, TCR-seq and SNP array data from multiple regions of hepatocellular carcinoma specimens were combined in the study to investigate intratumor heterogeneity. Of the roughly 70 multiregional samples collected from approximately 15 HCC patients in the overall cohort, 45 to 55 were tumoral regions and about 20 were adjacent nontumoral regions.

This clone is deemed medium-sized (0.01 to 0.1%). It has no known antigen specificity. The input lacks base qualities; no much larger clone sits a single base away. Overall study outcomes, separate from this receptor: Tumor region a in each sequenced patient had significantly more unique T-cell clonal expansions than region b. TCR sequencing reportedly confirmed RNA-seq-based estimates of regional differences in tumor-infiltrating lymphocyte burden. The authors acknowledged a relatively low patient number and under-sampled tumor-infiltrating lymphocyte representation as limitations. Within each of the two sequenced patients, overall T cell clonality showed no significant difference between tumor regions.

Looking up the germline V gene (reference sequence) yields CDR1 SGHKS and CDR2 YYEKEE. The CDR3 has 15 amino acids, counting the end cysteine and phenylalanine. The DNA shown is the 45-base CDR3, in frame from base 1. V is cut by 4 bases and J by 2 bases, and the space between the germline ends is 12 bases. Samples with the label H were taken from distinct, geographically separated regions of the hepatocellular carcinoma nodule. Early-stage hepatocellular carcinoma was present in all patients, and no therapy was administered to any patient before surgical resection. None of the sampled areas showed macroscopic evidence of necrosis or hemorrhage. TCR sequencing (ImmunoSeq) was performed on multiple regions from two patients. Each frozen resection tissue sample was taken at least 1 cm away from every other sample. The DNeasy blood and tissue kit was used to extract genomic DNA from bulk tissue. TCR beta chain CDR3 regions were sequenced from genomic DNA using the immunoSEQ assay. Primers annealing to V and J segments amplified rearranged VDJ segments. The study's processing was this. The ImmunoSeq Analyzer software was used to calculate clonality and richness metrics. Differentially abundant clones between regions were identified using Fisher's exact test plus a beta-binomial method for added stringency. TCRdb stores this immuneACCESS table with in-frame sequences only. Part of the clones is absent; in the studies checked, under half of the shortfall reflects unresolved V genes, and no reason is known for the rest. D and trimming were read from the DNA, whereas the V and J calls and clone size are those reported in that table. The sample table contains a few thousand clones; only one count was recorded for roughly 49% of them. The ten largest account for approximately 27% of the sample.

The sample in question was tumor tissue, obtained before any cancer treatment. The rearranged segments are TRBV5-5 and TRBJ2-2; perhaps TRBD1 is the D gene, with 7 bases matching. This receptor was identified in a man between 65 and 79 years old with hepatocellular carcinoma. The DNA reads TGTGCCAGCAGCCGCGGGACAGATAACACCGGGGAGCTGTTTTTT. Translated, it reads CASSRGTDNTGELFF.